These T cell receptor beta chains were read from a single sample in a study of regulatory T cells in long-lasting Graves disease. One entry per CDR3 protein, called by TCRdb with MiXCR from the multiplex PCR reads. The sample yields some 420,000 distinct CDR3 sequences, under 25% seen once. Sample: peripheral blood mononuclear cells (PBMCs), taken when the disease was refractory, from a patient treated with antithyroid drugs. The receptor source for this set is a female donor with Graves disease. The CDR3 runs from the conserved cysteine through the conserved F or W. Fields, in order: V gene, J gene, D gene, clone size, CDR3 protein, CDR3 DNA. A D gene is named only where the DNA matches it firmly. Only some rows state a clone size, as once, few, many or a class for expanded clones.

>TRBV29-1|TRBJ1-4|TRBD1|once
CSANRGTNEKLFF
TGCAGCGCCAACAGGGGAACTAATGAAAAACTGTTTTTT
>TRBV7-2|TRBJ2-4|-|many
CASSLASGNIQYF
TGTGCCAGCAGCTTAGCGTCGGGAAACATTCAGTACTTC
>TRBV7-9|TRBJ1-2|TRBD1|many
CASADTGGRGYTF
TGTGCCAGCGCAGACACAGGGGGCCGTGGCTACACCTTC
>TRBV27|TRBJ2-7|TRBD2|-
CASSLTSGSSYNEQYF
TGTGCCAGCAGCTTGACTAGCGGAAGCTCCTACAATGAGCAGTACTTC
>TRBV7-2|TRBJ2-2|-|-
CASSSPANGLYLYTGELFF
TGTGCCAGCAGCTCCCCCGCTAATGGACTGTATCTCTACACCGGGGAGCTGTTTTTT
>TRBV11-3|TRBJ1-2|-|few
CASSSRGGQGGGYTF
TGTGCCAGCAGCTCCCGGGGGGGCCAGGGAGGAGGCTACACCTTC
>TRBV27|TRBJ2-7|-|many
CASSRSSTYEQYF
TGTGCCAGCAGTCGCTCCTCCACCTACGAGCAGTACTTC
>TRBV7-2|TRBJ2-1|-|-
CASSFHVAESSYNEQFF
TGTGCCAGCAGCTTCCACGTAGCGGAAAGCTCCTACAATGAGCAGTTCTTC
>TRBV10-3|TRBJ2-3|-|-
CAISESADTQYF
TGTGCCATCAGTGAGTCAGCAGATACGCAGTATTTT
>TRBV6-1|TRBJ2-7|-|many
CASRGDTLFNEQYF
TGTGCCAGCAGGGGAGATACCCTATTTAACGAGCAGTACTTC
>TRBV11-3|TRBJ2-7|-|-
CASSSLFVSYEQYF
TGTGCCAGCAGCTCGCTTTTTGTGTCCTACGAGCAGTACTTC
>TRBV7-3|TRBJ2-2|TRBD2|-
CASRFSGGLTGELFF
TGTGCCAGCAGATTTAGCGGGGGGCTAACCGGGGAGCTGTTTTTT
>TRBV12-3/TRBV12-4|TRBJ2-7|-|-
CASTLGGRDWPDF
TGTGCCAGCACCCTGGGGGGGCGCGATTGGCCAGACTTC
>TRBV10-3|TRBJ2-7|TRBD1|many
CAISPGTDTYEQYF
TGTGCCATCAGCCCCGGGACAGACACCTACGAGCAGTACTTC
>TRBV7-2|TRBJ2-1|-|many
CASSLGATYNEQFF
TGTGCCAGCAGCTTAGGGGCCACCTACAATGAGCAGTTCTTC
>TRBV7-2|TRBJ2-5|-|many
CASSLVRRETQYF
TGTGCCAGCAGCTTGGTCAGGAGGGAGACCCAGTACTTC
>TRBV7-9|TRBJ2-5|-|many
CASSWGRISGETQYF
TGTGCCAGCAGCTGGGGGCGGATCTCAGGGGAGACCCAGTACTTC
>TRBV9|TRBJ2-3|TRBD2|-
CASSAEPGLVMHTQYF
TGTGCCAGCAGCGCGGAACCGGGACTAGTAATGCATACGCAGTATTTT
>TRBV6-1|TRBJ1-5|-|few
CASSLLPSDRLSNQPQHF
TGTGCCAGCAGTCTATTACCTTCCGACAGGCTTAGCAATCAGCCCCAGCATTTT
>TRBV6-5|TRBJ1-1|TRBD1|many
CASSYRQGANTEAFF
TGTGCCAGCAGTTACAGACAGGGGGCAAACACTGAAGCTTTCTTT
>TRBV28|TRBJ1-4|-|-
CASSYTGTGPEKLFF
TGTGCCAGCAGCTACACGGGAACAGGGCCCGAAAAACTGTTTTTT
>TRBV29-1|TRBJ2-7|-|few
CSVGGAIAYEQYF
TGCAGCGTTGGAGGGGCGATAGCCTACGAGCAGTACTTC
>TRBV7-8|TRBJ1-5|-|many
CASSPKRISNQPQHF
TGTGCCAGCAGCCCGAAGAGGATAAGCAATCAGCCCCAGCATTTT
>TRBV5-6|TRBJ2-7|-|-
CASSLPQSYEQYF
TGTGCCAGCAGCTTGCCACAGAGCTACGAGCAGTACTTC
>TRBV19|TRBJ2-1|-|-
CASKVGLGWDEQFF
TGTGCCAGTAAGGTGGGGCTAGGTTGGGATGAGCAGTTCTTC
>TRBV6-2/TRBV6-3|TRBJ1-4|-|few
CASSYSEGMVGEKLFF
TGTGCCAGCAGTTACTCGGAGGGGATGGTCGGGGAAAAACTGTTTTTT
>TRBV25-1|TRBJ2-5|TRBD2|few
CASSEYAGGGETQYF
TGTGCCAGCAGTGAATATGCGGGGGGGGGGGAGACCCAGTACTTC
>TRBV10-3|TRBJ1-5|-|few
CAISATNQPQHF
TGTGCCATCAGTGCTACCAATCAGCCCCAGCATTTT